A single sample gave rise to the 8 T cell receptor beta chains below, sequenced in a study of molecular identifiers for immune sequencing clone quantification (dated by TCRdb to 2016 to 2019). The library was made by PCR. The instrument given in TCRdb is Illumina HiSeq 4000. TCRdb trimmed public reads at Q25 via fastp, called clones via MiXCR and kept in-frame beta chains. Under each unique CDR3 protein, matching rows form one entry showing the most common genes and DNA. Within this sample are 400,000 to 600,000 distinct CDR3 sequences, with 20% to 25% of them counted one time only. Around 0.86% of the sample goes to the ten largest clones. The sample taken for sequencing was naive CD8+ T cells from blood, with Jurkat cell RNA spiked in. This sample's cell subset or site label indicates: FACS-sorted CD8+CD4-CCR7+CD45RA+ naive T cells. These receptors originate from a human donor in good health. Some libraries in this study had Jurkat cell RNA spiked in.

V is TRBV12-5 and J is TRBJ2-1, with D uncertain. Germline V gene sequence: CDR1 LGHNT, CDR2 FRNRAP. Trimming pared 5 bases from V and 0 bases from J, leaving 14 bases between. The CDR3 loop spans 16 amino acids. CDR3 sequence reads: CASGPDPINSYNEQFF. The CDR3 DNA is TGTGCTAGTGGTCCGGACCCTATTAACTCCTACAATGAGCAGTTCTTC.

This clonotype was detected only a few times. V is TRBV7-6 and J is TRBJ2-1; the D gene is possibly TRBD2 (6 bases). V dropped 0 bases and J dropped 8 bases, with 11 bases sitting between them. The CDR3 is 14 amino acids. From germline, CDR1 is SGHVS and CDR2 FNYEAQ. The chain's CDR3 is CASSLAIGGDEQFF. The CDR3 coding sequence is TGTGCCAGCAGCTTAGCGATAGGCGGGGATGAGCAGTTCTTC.

The rearrangement uses TRBV4-3 and TRBJ2-2; TRBD2 matches at 7 bases. The ends lost 0 bases at V and 0 bases at J; junction bases unmatched: 10. Germline V gene lookup returns CDR1 LGHNA and CDR2 YSLEER. The CDR3 length is 19 residues. The DNA of the CDR3 is TGCGCCAGCAGCCAAGACGCTTTCCAACTAGCGACGAACACCGGGGAGCTGTTTTTT. Residues: CASSQDAFQLATNTGELFF.

In this sample, this clonotype turned up a few times. The chain joins TRBV28 to TRBJ2-5, with 7 bases matching TRBD2. Losses at the gene ends were 10 bases for V and 5 bases for J; bases not matched to a gene: 7. Germline values: CDR1 MDHEN, CDR2 SYDVKM. CDR3 length: 12 residues. The chain's CDR3 is CAIRRGGETQYF. The CDR3 bases are TGTGCCATCCGGAGGGGAGGGGAGACCCAGTACTTC.

This clonotype was counted only a few times. The V gene is TRBV6-5, the J gene TRBJ2-3; no reliable D call. The CDR3 runs to 16 residues. V was cut by 6 bases and J by 4 bases, with 20 bases left in between. Germline CDR1 MNHEY, CDR2 SVGAGI. As DNA, the CDR3 is TGTGCCAGCAGCCTGAAGCCCCGGCTGCCAGCAGATACGCAGTATTTT. Amino acid sequence: CASSLKPRLPADTQYF.

Worth noting for this clonotype: A much more abundant neighbour one base away suggests this may be a read error. This sequence joins TRBV27 and TRBJ2-3, with 7 bases that match TRBD2. The CDR3 totals 16 residues. J gave up 2 bases and V 2 bases, and 7 bases lay outside the gene matches. The germline V gene has CDR1 MNHEY and CDR2 SMNVEV (reference sequence). The CDR3 DNA reads TGTGCCAGCAGTTTACCGCAGCGGGGCTACACAGATACGCAGTATTTT. This sequence encodes CASSLPQRGYTDTQYF.

This clonotype was observed at least ten times. V is TRBV6-2 or TRBV6-3 and J is TRBJ1-1; D is unclear. CDR1 and CDR2 from the germline V gene are MNHEY and SVGEGT. The CDR3 runs 16 residues. V shed 2 bases and J shed 1 base, with 14 bases lying between them. CDR3 DNA: TGTGCCAGCAGTTACGACCCGGACTCCCCGAACACTGAAGCTTTCTTT. Translated: CASSYDPDSPNTEAFF.

CDR3 residues: CASSSGYGEKLFF. The CDR3 DNA sequence: TGTGCCAGCAGCTCCGGGTATGGTGAAAAACTGTTTTTT. The chain couples TRBV7-9 to TRBJ1-4; no definite D call. Germline V gene data show CDR1 as SEHNR and CDR2 as FQNEAQ (reference sequence). CDR3 length: 13 residues. V dropped 4 bases and J dropped 7 bases, with 10 bases sitting between them.